These 27 T cell receptor beta chains share one sample of origin, sequenced in a study of regulatory dendritic cells for organ transplantation. The antigens for these receptors are not known. The method was immunoSEQ multiplex PCR; TCRdb's version includes in-frame clones alone and lacks a portion of them. The sample gives some 10,000 clones, 65% of which show up once; 0.55% to 0.7% is in the top ten. Sorted subsets were CFSE-labeled and cultured four to six days with allogeneic dendritic cells. Sequencing was carried out using naive CD4+ T cells from blood cultured with dendritic cells. Subset denoted: CD45RA+ naive T cells. These receptors came from a human donor in good health.

The V and J genes are TRBV7-2 and TRBJ2-7, with D possibly TRBD2 on 5 matching bases. CDR3 length equals 13 residues. Germline V CDR1 and CDR2: SGHTA, FQGNSA. V was pared by 5 bases and J by 2 bases, with 10 bases between. The chain's CDR3 is CASSAWRTYEQYF. The CDR3 DNA reads TGTGCCAGCAGCGCGTGGAGGACCTACGAGCAGTACTTC.

This clone was observed once. CDR3 sequence: CASSPRGAPSTDTQYF. CDR3 nucleotides: TGTGCCAGCAGCCCCCGGGGAGCCCCTAGCACAGATACGCAGTATTTT. The gene calls are TRBV9 and TRBJ2-3; weak D call: TRBD2 (5 bases). V was clipped by 4 bases and J by 0 bases, with 15 bases between them. Germline V lookup: CDR1 SGDLS, CDR2 YYNGEE. There are 16 residues in the CDR3.

A few counts support this clone. This chain links TRBV6-1 with TRBJ1-1, with 7 bases lining up with TRBD1. The CDR3 length is 13 residues. CDR1 is MNHNS and CDR2 is SASEGT in the germline V gene. The trim removed 10 bases at V and 3 bases at J, leaving 8 bases unmatched. DNA for the CDR3: TGTGCCACCCCATATCAGGGGGACACTGAAGCTTTCTTT. As protein: CATPYQGDTEAFF.

This clone was counted a few times. The rearrangement uses TRBV5-1 and TRBJ2-2, with a weak D call TRBD1 (5 bases). The CDR3 consists of 16 residues. Germline assignment: CDR1 SGHRS and CDR2 YFSETQ. The V end was cut by 3 bases, the J end by 1 base, with 13 bases between. This CDR3 is CASSSLMTENTGELFF. The CDR3 bases are TGCGCCAGCAGCTCACTTATGACAGAGAACACCGGGGAGCTGTTTTTT.

The V call is TRBV4-3, the J call TRBJ2-2; possible D gene TRBD2, 5 bases. CDR3 length: 15 amino acids. V lost 0 bases and J lost 5, with 10 bases in between. Germline lookup yields CDR1 LGHNA and CDR2 YSLEER. CDR3 DNA: TGCGCCAGCAGCCAAGAGGTCGGGGATACCGGGGAGCTGTTTTTT. Translation gives CASSQEVGDTGELFF.

This chain links TRBV29-1 with TRBJ1-4; D is ambiguous. This CDR3 is built from 12 residues. Germline V gene lookup returns CDR1 SQVTM and CDR2 ANQGSEA. V lost 7 bases and J lost 0, with 6 bases in between. As DNA, the CDR3 is TGCAGCGGAGGCTCAACTAATGAAAAACTGTTTTTT. Translating gives CSGGSTNEKLFF. Based on the CDR3 plus reference TRBV29-1 and TRBJ1-4, the full variable domain is SAVISQKPSRDICQRGTSLTIQCQVDSQVTMMFWYRQQPGQSLTLIATANQGSEATYESGFVIDKFPISRPNLTFSTLTVSNMSPEDSSIYLCSGGSTNEKLFFGSGTQLSVL.

This sequence joins TRBV18 and TRBJ2-3; 11 bases line up with TRBD1. V lost 3 bases, J lost 4 bases, and 3 bases stayed unmatched. The V gene's germline CDR1 is KGHSH and CDR2 LQKENI. The CDR3 contains 15 residues. CDR3 residues: CASSPGTGGADTQYF. As DNA, the CDR3 is TGTGCCAGCTCACCTGGGACAGGGGGAGCAGATACGCAGTATTTT.

This clone showed up just a few times. This chain's CDR3 is CASSPGQFYNEQFF. The DNA for the CDR3 is TGCGCCAGCAGCCCAGGACAGTTCTACAATGAGCAGTTCTTC. The chain combines TRBV4-1 with TRBJ2-1, with D maybe TRBD1 (6 bases). The CDR3 consists of 14 residues. The germline V gene has CDR1 MGHRA and CDR2 YSYEKL. The V end was cut by 4 bases, the J end by 3 bases, with 10 bases between.

V gene TRBV18 combines with J gene TRBJ2-6; 10 bases are shared with TRBD1. The V and J ends lost 3 bases and 1 base, in that order; junction bases with no gene match: 3. Germline assignment: CDR1 KGHSH and CDR2 LQKENI. The CDR3 covers 17 residues. In nucleotides, the CDR3 is TGTGCCAGCTCACCGGACAGGGGGTTATCTGGGGCCAACGTCCTGACTTTC. This gives the protein CASSPDRGLSGANVLTF.

This chain joins TRBV2 and TRBJ2-3, with 8 positions matching TRBD1. The CDR3 runs to 14 residues. V shed 6 bases, J shed 0 bases, and the junction held 2 bases outside the gene matches. From germline, CDR1 is SNHLY and CDR2 FYNNEI. CDR3 protein: CASRRTGSTDTQYF. In DNA, the CDR3 is TGTGCCAGCAGGCGGACAGGGAGCACAGATACGCAGTATTTT.

The table lists this clone with a few counts. The V gene is TRBV7-8, the J gene TRBJ1-4, with unresolved D. From germline, CDR1 is SGHVS and CDR2 FQNEAQ. The V end lost 1 base, the J end lost 3 bases, and 9 bases lay between the germline ends. The CDR3 is 15 residues long. CDR3 residues: CASSLGSLSNEKLFF. The CDR3 DNA sequence: TGTGCCAGCAGCTTAGGGAGCCTATCTAATGAAAAACTGTTTTTT.

The rearrangement joins TRBV18 to TRBJ2-3; maybe TRBD2 (6 bases). Germline V CDR1 and CDR2: KGHSH, LQKENI. This CDR3 is 15 amino acids long. V was trimmed by 8 bases and J by 0 bases, leaving 15 bases between them. CDR3 protein: CASHPAGTSTDTQYF. In DNA form, the CDR3 reads TGTGCCAGCCACCCCGCAGGGACTAGCACAGATACGCAGTATTTT.

The chain couples TRBV19 to TRBJ2-1, with 8 bases fitting TRBD1. Germline CDR1 reads LNHDA; CDR2 reads SQIVND (reference sequence). Losses at the gene ends were 6 bases for V and 4 bases for J; bases not matched to a gene: 8. CDR3 length: 15 amino acids. In DNA form, the CDR3 reads TGTGCCAGTAGCAGTATACAGGGGGTTTACAATGAGCAGTTCTTC. Protein sequence: CASSSIQGVYNEQFF.

This clone was observed once. The J gene is TRBJ2-7, the V gene TRBV6-5; 12 bases align to TRBD2. The CDR3 totals 15 residues. The V gene's germline CDR1 is MNHEY and CDR2 SVGAGI. The V segment lost 10 bases and the J segment 2 bases; nucleotides outside the gene matches: 9. This CDR3 reads CAISLGLAGPYEQYF. The CDR3, as DNA: TGTGCCATCAGCCTTGGACTAGCGGGGCCCTACGAGCAGTACTTC.

V and J are TRBV6-1 and TRBJ2-1; no clear D. Germline V gene sequence: CDR1 MNHNS, CDR2 SASEGT. This CDR3 has 13 residues. V lost 4 bases and J 12 bases, leaving 16 bases between the germline ends. In nucleotides, the CDR3 is TGTGCCAGCAGTGCCAGTAGGTCGGGTGCGCAGTTCTTC. This gives the protein CASSASRSGAQFF.

This chain uses TRBV18 with TRBJ1-1; D is unresolved. CDR3 size: 14 residues. V was pared by 6 bases and J by 4 bases, with 15 bases between. Germline assignment: CDR1 KGHSH and CDR2 LQKENI. This CDR3 is CASSPGSGSTEAFF. CDR3 sequence (DNA): TGTGCCAGCTCCCCGGGCTCGGGGAGCACTGAAGCTTTCTTT.

This rearrangement joins TRBV5-4 to TRBJ1-1; 12 bases fit TRBD1. The length of the CDR3 is 17 residues. Per the germline V gene, CDR1 is SGHNT and CDR2 is YYREEE (reference sequence). The J segment lost 7 bases and the V segment lost 4 bases, leaving 14 bases of the junction unmatched. In DNA, the CDR3 is TGTGCCAGCAGCATGACCGGGACAGGGGGCCGGTGGGTTGAAGCTTTCTTT. Its protein product is CASSMTGTGGRWVEAFF. The full variable domain, its missing parts supplied by reference TRBV5-4 and TRBJ1-1, is ETGVTQSPTHLIKTRGQQVTLRCSSQSGHNTVSWYQQALGQGPQFIFQYYREEENGRGNFPPRFSGLQFPNYSSELNVNALELDDSALYLCASSMTGTGGRWVEAFFGQGTRLTVV.

The gene calls are TRBV2 and TRBJ2-7; D not resolved. V was cut by 4 bases and J by 0 bases, with 13 bases left in between. Germline lookup yields CDR1 SNHLY and CDR2 FYNNEI. The CDR3 has 15 residues. The chain's CDR3 is CASSGRRLLSYEQYF. In DNA, the CDR3 is TGTGCCAGCAGTGGTCGCCGACTCCTCTCCTACGAGCAGTACTTC.

CDR3 DNA sequence: TGTGCCAGCCGCCTAGCGGGGGGAACCTACGAGCAGTACTTC. Translation: CASRLAGGTYEQYF. This chain connects TRBV2 to TRBJ2-7; 11 bases match TRBD2. The junction had 5 bases not matched to a gene; V was cut back by 8 bases and J by 2 bases. Germline loops: CDR1 SNHLY, CDR2 FYNNEI. The CDR3 totals 14 residues.

The CDR3 sequence is CASSVYGQETQYF. CDR3 nucleotides: TGTGCCAGCAGCGTATACGGGCAAGAGACCCAGTACTTC. The genes are TRBV9 and TRBJ2-5, with D uncertain. Trimming took off 1 base at V and 2 bases at J, with 6 bases between the two ends. The CDR3 is made up of 13 amino acids. Germline CDR1 and CDR2: SGDLS and YYNGEE.

This clone was counted only a few times. The rearrangement links TRBV10-3 to TRBJ2-1, with 11 bases matching TRBD2. The CDR3 is made up of 12 amino acids. The V gene end was trimmed by 5 bases and the J gene end by 15 bases; junction bases not matched to a gene: 6. CDR1 and CDR2 from the germline V gene are ENHRY and SYGVKD. CDR3 protein: CAISMTSGEGFF. The CDR3 DNA is TGTGCCATCAGTATGACTAGCGGGGAGGGGTTCTTC.

This chain connects TRBV5-1 to TRBJ2-1; 11 nucleotides match TRBD2. Per the germline V gene, CDR1 is SGHRS and CDR2 is YFSETQ. V lost 5 bases, J lost 5 bases, and 6 bases stayed unmatched. The CDR3 length is 15 residues. The CDR3 DNA reads TGCGCCAGCAGAATGTTAGCGGGGGGGCACAATGAGCAGTTCTTC. Its protein is CASRMLAGGHNEQFF.

This rearrangement joins TRBV20-1 to TRBJ2-1, with D unclear. V was shortened by 0 bases and J by 7 bases, with 4 bases between the two germline ends. The CDR3 covers 11 residues. Germline loops: CDR1 DFQATT, CDR2 SNEGSKA (reference sequence). CDR3 amino acids: CSARDNNEQFF. CDR3 DNA sequence: TGCAGTGCTAGAGATAATAATGAGCAGTTCTTC.

The chain is built from TRBV6-5 and TRBJ1-2; no clear D gene. The CDR3 is made up of 11 amino acids. The germline CDR1 and CDR2 sequences are MNHEY and SVGAGI. V gave up 4 bases and J gave up 4 bases, with 4 bases separating them. The CDR3 protein is CASSSGYGYTF. CDR3 nucleotides: TGTGCCAGCAGTTCGGGCTATGGCTACACCTTC.

The chain employs TRBV19 and TRBJ1-4, with D possibly matching TRBD1 (6 bases). The CDR3 contains 13 residues. The V end lost 4 bases, the J end lost 5 bases, and 8 bases lay between the germline ends. Germline V gene sequence: CDR1 LNHDA, CDR2 SQIVND (reference sequence). This CDR3 is CASSRTANEKLFF. CDR3 nucleotides: TGTGCCAGTAGTAGGACAGCAAATGAAAAACTGTTTTTT.

This clone was observed a few times. This chain links TRBV7-9 with TRBJ2-5, with 12 bases aligning to TRBD2. The germline V gene has CDR1 SEHNR and CDR2 FQNEAQ (reference sequence). This CDR3 has 14 amino acids. V shed 3 bases, J shed 5 bases, and the junction held 1 base outside the gene matches. CDR3 sequence reads: CASSLGTSGETQYF. The CDR3 coding sequence is TGTGCCAGCAGCTTGGGGACTAGCGGGGAGACCCAGTACTTC.

V is TRBV5-4 and J is TRBJ1-2; no clear D. Germline values: CDR1 SGHNT, CDR2 YYREEE (reference sequence). CDR3 size: 13 residues. Trimming stripped 0 bases from V and 8 bases from J, with 11 bases between. The CDR3 DNA reads TGTGCCAGCAGCTTGGACCCCCGAGAGGGCTACACCTTC. Amino acid sequence: CASSLDPREGYTF.